These T cell receptor beta chains were read from a single sample in a study of HIV-infected patients and healthy controls. TCRdb itself ran the 5' RACE reads through MiXCR, one entry per CDR3 protein. Of more than 5,500 distinct CDR3 sequences detected, 8.8% appear once; the ten largest clones hold 27%. This specimen was blood, taken during antiretroviral therapy. These receptors all come from an adult with HIV infection. The CDR3 runs from the conserved cysteine through the conserved F or W. A D gene is named only where the DNA matches it firmly. The size field is filled for only some rows; it gives once, few, many or a size class.

abundance	v_gene	j_gene	d_gene	CDR3nt	CDR3aa
few	TRBV19	TRBJ1-6	TRBD1	TGTGCCAGTAGCACCGGACAGGCCAATTCACCCCTCCACTTT	CASSTGQANSPLHF
many	TRBV2	TRBJ1-2	NA	TGTGCCAGCAGTCCGACCCCGATTAGTAACTATGGCTACACCTTC	CASSPTPISNYGYTF
many	TRBV11-1	TRBJ1-1	NA	TGTGCCAGCAGCTTCGTGGCAGACTGGCGAACTGAAGCTTTCTTT	CASSFVADWRTEAFF
many	TRBV25-1	TRBJ2-5	TRBD2	TGTGCCAGCAGTGAATGGGGACCAGCGGGGGGCCTGGAGACCCAGTACTTC	CASSEWGPAGGLETQYF
few	TRBV5-1	TRBJ2-3	TRBD2	TGCGCCAGCAGCTCAACTAGCGCTGGAGGCACAGATACGCAGTATTTT	CASSSTSAGGTDTQYF
medium-sized	TRBV6-2/TRBV6-3	TRBJ1-5	NA	TGTGCCAGCAGTTACGGGGGTTTTCAGCCCCAGCATTTT	CASSYGGFQPQHF
many	TRBV18	TRBJ2-4	NA	TGTGCCAGCTCACTCGTACCACCGGTATCCAAAAACATTCAGTACTTC	CASSLVPPVSKNIQYF
many	TRBV7-8	TRBJ2-7	NA	TGTGCCAGCAGCTCCTTTGAGGGGCCGACCGGCGAGCAGTACTTC	CASSSFEGPTGEQYF
many	TRBV7-2	TRBJ2-1	NA	TGTGCCAGCAGCCACAGGGTTGGTGAGCAGTTCTTC	CASSHRVGEQFF
many	TRBV18	TRBJ2-1	NA	TGTGCCAGCTCACCAGAAGCCAGGGGGGTTTACAATGAGCAGTTCTTC	CASSPEARGVYNEQFF
large	TRBV2	TRBJ1-1	NA	TGTGCCAGCAGTGAAGACAGCATGAACACTGAAGCTTTCTTT	CASSEDSMNTEAFF
medium-sized	TRBV7-3	TRBJ1-5	NA	TGTGCCAGCAGTCTGACACCCGGTCATAATCAGCCCCAGCATTTT	CASSLTPGHNQPQHF
many	TRBV11-2	TRBJ2-1	NA	TGTGCCAGCAGCTTAGAAACAGGACAGGAGCAGTTCTTC	CASSLETGQEQFF
many	TRBV20-1	TRBJ2-3	NA	TGCAGTGCTAGATGGGCCCCCGCTCGGTTGAGCACAGATACGCAGTATTTT	CSARWAPARLSTDTQYF
many	TRBV6-5	TRBJ1-1	NA	TGTGCCAGCAGTTACCGGGACATCACTGAAGCTTTCTTT	CASSYRDITEAFF
medium-sized	TRBV3-1	TRBJ2-3	TRBD2	TGTGCCAGCAGCCCCAGACTAGCGGGAGAGTCAGATACGCAGTATTTT	CASSPRLAGESDTQYF
medium-sized	TRBV12-3/TRBV12-4	TRBJ2-3	NA	TGTGCCAGCAGTTTCGGGACGGCGGGGTACCCAGATACGCAGTATTTT	CASSFGTAGYPDTQYF
NA	TRBV19	TRBJ1-3	TRBD1	TGTGCCAGTAGTATTCAGGGGGCCGGTGGAAACACCATATATTTT	CASSIQGAGGNTIYF
NA	TRBV13	TRBJ2-5	NA	TGTGCCAGCAGCTTAAGTGAAGTCAGACACCAAGAGACCCAGTACTTC	CASSLSEVRHQETQYF
medium-sized	TRBV11-2	TRBJ1-1	TRBD1	TGTGCCAGCAGCCAACGGACAGGGTCAAACACTGAAGCTTTCTTT	CASSQRTGSNTEAFF
many	TRBV29-1	TRBJ2-3	NA	TGCAGCACGTGGTCCTCGGGCACGCAGTATTTT	CSTWSSGTQYF
many	TRBV20-1	TRBJ2-7	NA	TGCAGTGCTAGAGATCAAATCCAGGGGGGCGAGCAGTACTTC	CSARDQIQGGEQYF
NA	TRBV5-1	TRBJ1-5	NA	TGCGCCAGCAGCTTGTCCGGGAGGGGTGATCAGCCCCAGCATTTT	CASSLSGRGDQPQHF
NA	TRBV7-8	TRBJ1-1	TRBD1	TGTGCCAGCAGCCCTACTATATCCGGGACAGGCACTGAAGCTTTCTTT	CASSPTISGTGTEAFF
NA	TRBV27	TRBJ2-7	NA	TGTGCCAGCAGCCAACAGAAGATAGGTAGCTCCTACGAGCAGTACTTC	CASSQQKIGSSYEQYF
NA	TRBV19	TRBJ1-5	TRBD1	TGTGCCAGTAGTATTTGGGGGACAGGGGATCAGCCCCAGCATTTT	CASSIWGTGDQPQHF
many	TRBV2	TRBJ2-1	NA	TGTGCCAGCAGTGAAGCGCGCGGGAATGAGCAGTTCTTC	CASSEARGNEQFF
many	TRBV18	TRBJ2-1	NA	TGTGCCAGCTCACCCCCTACGGCGGGATCTCCCTACAATGAGCAGTTCTTC	CASSPPTAGSPYNEQFF
many	TRBV7-9	TRBJ2-2	TRBD2	TGTGCCAGCAGCCCCCAGCTAGCGGGAGGGCCAAGCACCGGGGAGCTGTTTTTT	CASSPQLAGGPSTGELFF
medium-sized	TRBV6-5	TRBJ1-5	TRBD1	TGTGCCAGCAGGGATACAGGGGGCAATCAGCCCCAGCATTTT	CASRDTGGNQPQHF
few	TRBV3-1	TRBJ2-2	TRBD2	TGTGCCAGCAGCCAAGCCGGGAGGACCACCGGGGAGCTGTTTTTT	CASSQAGRTTGELFF
medium-sized	TRBV19	TRBJ2-1	TRBD2	TGTGCCAGTAGTAGTGGGACTAGCGCTAACAATGAGCAGTTCTTC	CASSSGTSANNEQFF
medium-sized	TRBV20-1	TRBJ1-1	NA	TGCAGTGCTAGGGCAAGGGAGAGGGGATTGAACACTGAAGCTTTCTTT	CSARARERGLNTEAFF
NA	TRBV28	TRBJ1-4	NA	TGTGCCAGCAGTACCACCGGGACGGCTAATGAAAAACTGTTTTTT	CASSTTGTANEKLFF
many	TRBV15	TRBJ1-4	NA	TGTGCCTCTCGGGCTCGGGCTAATGAAAAACTGTTTTTT	CASRARANEKLFF
medium-sized	TRBV11-2	TRBJ2-3	NA	TGTGCCAGCAGCTTAGCATCGTTCACAGATACGCAGTATTTT	CASSLASFTDTQYF
medium-sized	TRBV18	TRBJ1-1	NA	TGTGCCAGCTCACCTAGCGGAGGGGTTCGTGGTGAAGCTTTCTTT	CASSPSGGVRGEAFF
medium-sized	TRBV29-1	TRBJ2-1	NA	TGCAGCGTTGAAGATGGTCGGGAGAGCTCCTACAATGAGCAGTTCTTC	CSVEDGRESSYNEQFF
many	TRBV14	TRBJ2-3	NA	TGTGCCAGCAGCCAAGTCGACTTCAAGAATACGCAGTATTTT	CASSQVDFKNTQYF
many	TRBV7-8	TRBJ1-3	NA	TGTGCCAGCAGCTCAGCATCCCATCCTGGAAACACCATATATTTT	CASSSASHPGNTIYF